Following are 4 T cell receptor beta chains from one sample sequenced in a study of T cells in localized non-small cell lung cancer. Repertoires were generated with immunoSEQ multiplex PCR, while TCRdb's copy carries only in-frame clones and drops some. The top ten hold over 1.5% of the sample, which has around 140,000 clones, around 92% seen once. This material consisted of peripheral blood, taken before any cancer treatment. Receptors were obtained from a female donor at least 60 years old with stage I lung adenocarcinoma.

This chain connects TRBV7-2 to TRBJ2-4; 14 positions match TRBD2. The CDR3 has 16 residues. Germline V lookup: CDR1 SGHTA, CDR2 FQGNSA. Trimming took 5 bases from V and 1 from J; bases not matched to a gene: 1. Written as DNA, the CDR3 is TGTGCCAGCAGCAGGACTAGCGGGAGGGCCAAAAACATTCAGTACTTC. This encodes CASSRTSGRAKNIQYF.

CDR3 in DNA: TGTGCCATACAGGGTCTGGATGGCTACACCTTC. It specifies CAIQGLDGYTF. This chain links TRBV19 with TRBJ1-2, with a tentative D call TRBD1 (6 bases). The CDR3 covers 11 residues. V lost 10 bases and J 6 bases, leaving 12 bases between the germline ends. Per the germline V gene, CDR1 is LNHDA and CDR2 is SQIVND (reference sequence).

This rearrangement joins TRBV7-8 to TRBJ1-1; no definite D call. V lost 1 base to trimming and J lost 9 bases, with 9 bases between them. Germline-derived CDR1 and CDR2 are SGHVS and FQNEAQ. The CDR3 has 12 amino acids. The CDR3 region has the DNA TGTGCCAGCAGCTTAGGGGCCGGTCAAGCTTTCTTT. It encodes CASSLGAGQAFF.

The chain combines TRBV30 with TRBJ1-2; a possible D gene is TRBD1 (6 bases). There are 13 residues in the CDR3. With 0 bases removed from V and 5 bases from J, the gap between germline ends came to 10 bases. CDR1 is GTSNPN, CDR2 SVGIG, per germline (reference sequence). The DNA for the CDR3 is TGTGCCTGGAGTGTGGGGGGCGATTATGGCTACACCTTC. It is translated as CAWSVGGDYGYTF. The full variable domain, with the rest looked up from reference TRBV30 and TRBJ1-2, is SQTIHQWPATLVQPVGSPLSLECTVEGTSNPNLYWYRQAAGRGLQLLFYSVGIGQISSEVPQNLSASRPQDRQFILSSKKLLLSDSGFYLCAWSVGGDYGYTFGSGTRLTVV.